A selection of T cell receptor beta chains follows, all from one sample in a study of T cells after yellow fever vaccination. TCRdb ran MiXCR on the 5' RACE reads and lists one entry per CDR3 protein. The profile shows some 400,000 distinct CDR3 sequences, approximately 19% of them singletons. This sample comprised PBMCs, obtained before the yellow fever booster vaccination. Receptors originate from a man younger than 30 who received the YFV17D yellow fever vaccine. Each CDR3 is given with its conserved first and last residue.

TRBV12-3/TRBV12-4,TRBJ2-7,CASTEGVYYEQYF
TRBV5-1,TRBJ2-3,CASSGDGVPDTDTQYF
TRBV6-5,TRBJ2-7,CATTDSSYEQYF
TRBV5-1,TRBJ2-3,CASSLEFRKADTQYF
TRBV6-5,TRBJ2-6,CASSYSESYTLRGGANVLTF
TRBV7-2,TRBJ1-1,CASSPWRDRTEAFF
TRBV15,TRBJ2-3,CATSRGRGSLDTQYF
TRBV29-1,TRBJ2-1,CSGAGVSYNEQFF
TRBV27,TRBJ1-4,CASSLIRTGGFGEKLFF
TRBV29-1,TRBJ1-1,CSVLLQGMNTEAFF
TRBV5-1,TRBJ2-1,CASSLLNSYNEQFF
TRBV7-9,TRBJ2-6,CASSLVGGANVLTF
TRBV7-2,TRBJ1-4,CASSPVYSANEKLFF
TRBV3-1,TRBJ2-2,CASSQARGVFPGELFF
TRBV4-1,TRBJ2-1,CASSLTPFTVSYNEQFF
TRBV21-1,TRBJ1-3,CASSSKHPRDGNTIYF
TRBV6-2/TRBV6-3,TRBJ1-2,CASSYSSRGLGYGYTF
TRBV18,TRBJ1-1,CASSPVDIAADLNTEAFF